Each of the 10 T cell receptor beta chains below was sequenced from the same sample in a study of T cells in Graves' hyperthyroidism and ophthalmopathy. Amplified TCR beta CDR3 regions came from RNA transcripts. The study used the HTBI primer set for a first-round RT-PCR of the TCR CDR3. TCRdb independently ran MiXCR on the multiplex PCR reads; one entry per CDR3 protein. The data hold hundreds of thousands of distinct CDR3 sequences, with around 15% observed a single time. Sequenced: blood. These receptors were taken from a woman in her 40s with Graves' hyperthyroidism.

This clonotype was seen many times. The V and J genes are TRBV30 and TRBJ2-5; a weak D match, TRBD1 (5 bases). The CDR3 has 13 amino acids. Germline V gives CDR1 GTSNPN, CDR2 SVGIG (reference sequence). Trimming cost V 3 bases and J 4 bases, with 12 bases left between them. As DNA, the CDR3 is TGTGCCTGGAGATCCGTGGGGCGAGAGACCCAGTACTTC. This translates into CAWRSVGRETQYF.

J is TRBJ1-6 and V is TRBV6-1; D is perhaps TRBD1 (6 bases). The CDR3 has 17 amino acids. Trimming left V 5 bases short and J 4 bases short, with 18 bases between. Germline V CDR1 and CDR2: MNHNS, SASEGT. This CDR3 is CASSFGRGRGYNSPLHF. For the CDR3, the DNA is TGTGCCAGCAGTTTTGGGCGGGGCAGGGGTTATAATTCACCCCTCCACTTT.

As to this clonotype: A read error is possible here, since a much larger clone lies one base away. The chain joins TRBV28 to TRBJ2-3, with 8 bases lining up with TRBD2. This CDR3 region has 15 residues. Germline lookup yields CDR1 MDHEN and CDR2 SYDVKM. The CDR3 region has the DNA TGTGCCAGCAGCTACCTTAGCGGGACCACAAATACGCAGTATTTT. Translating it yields CASSYLSGTTNTQYF.

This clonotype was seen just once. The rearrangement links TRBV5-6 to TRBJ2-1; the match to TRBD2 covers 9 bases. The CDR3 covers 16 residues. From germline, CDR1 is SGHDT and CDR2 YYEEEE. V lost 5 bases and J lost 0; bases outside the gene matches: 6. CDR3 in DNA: TGTGCCAGCAGTGTGATTAGCGGGAGCTCCTACAATGAGCAGTTCTTC. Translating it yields CASSVISGSSYNEQFF.

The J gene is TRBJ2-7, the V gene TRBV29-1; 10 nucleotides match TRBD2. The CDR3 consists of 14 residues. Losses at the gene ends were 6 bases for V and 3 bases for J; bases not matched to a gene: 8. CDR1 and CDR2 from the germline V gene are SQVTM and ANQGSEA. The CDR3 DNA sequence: TGCAGCGTGACTGAGGGACTAGCGAACTACGAGCAGTACTTC. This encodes CSVTEGLANYEQYF.

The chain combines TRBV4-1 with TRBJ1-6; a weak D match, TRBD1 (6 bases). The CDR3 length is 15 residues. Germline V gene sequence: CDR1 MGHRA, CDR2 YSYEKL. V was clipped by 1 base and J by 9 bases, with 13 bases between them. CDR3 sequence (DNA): TGCGCCAGCAGCCAAGGTAACAGGGAGTCTTCACCCCTCCACTTT. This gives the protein CASSQGNRESSPLHF.

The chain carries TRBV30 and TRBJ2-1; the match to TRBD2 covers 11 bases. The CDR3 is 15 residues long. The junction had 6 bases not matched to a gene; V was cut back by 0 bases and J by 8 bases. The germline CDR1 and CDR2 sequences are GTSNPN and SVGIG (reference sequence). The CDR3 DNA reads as TGTGCCTGGAGTGTGCTTCTAGCGGGAGGCTATGAGCAGTTCTTC. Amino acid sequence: CAWSVLLAGGYEQFF. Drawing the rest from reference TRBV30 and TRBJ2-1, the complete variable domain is SQTIHQWPATLVQPVGSPLSLECTVEGTSNPNLYWYRQAAGRGLQLLFYSVGIGQISSEVPQNLSASRPQDRQFILSSKKLLLSDSGFYLCAWSVLLAGGYEQFFGPGTRLTVL.

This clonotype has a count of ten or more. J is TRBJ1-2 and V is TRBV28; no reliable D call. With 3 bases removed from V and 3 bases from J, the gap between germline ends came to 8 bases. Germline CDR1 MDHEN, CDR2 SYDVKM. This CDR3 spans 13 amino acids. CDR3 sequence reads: CASSLAADYGYTF. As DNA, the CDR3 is TGTGCCAGCAGTTTGGCCGCGGACTATGGCTACACCTTC.

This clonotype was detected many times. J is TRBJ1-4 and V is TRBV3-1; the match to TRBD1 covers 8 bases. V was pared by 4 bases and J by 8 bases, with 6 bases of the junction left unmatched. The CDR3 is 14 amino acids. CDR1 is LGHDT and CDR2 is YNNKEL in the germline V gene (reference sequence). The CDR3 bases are TGTGCCAGCAGCCCTACAGGGGGACGGGAAAAACTGTTTTTT. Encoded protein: CASSPTGGREKLFF.

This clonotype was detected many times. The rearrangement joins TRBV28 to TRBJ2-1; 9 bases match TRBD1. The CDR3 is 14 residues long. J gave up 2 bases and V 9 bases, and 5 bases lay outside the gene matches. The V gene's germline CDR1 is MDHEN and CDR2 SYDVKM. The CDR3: CASHRTGAYNEQFF. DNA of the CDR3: TGTGCCAGTCACCGGACAGGGGCCTACAATGAGCAGTTCTTC.